This TCR beta chain was identified during a study of cytomegalovirus exposure and HLA in healthy donors. Across the study: It was reported in a later analysis that the approximately 110 validation repertoires used the same platform as the roughly 640 first-cohort repertoires. Study-level points and caveats: The tendency of first-cohort TCR clusters to co-occur in the 120 or so validation repertoires was identified by a subsequent analysis. A few CMV-associated chains proved CMV antigen-specific in vitro. Cytomegalovirus-associated status was assigned to some 180 TCR beta chains.

Note on this clone: As yet, its antigen is unknown.

Trimming removed 3 bases from V and 7 bases from J; junction bases left unmatched: 4. This CDR3 comprises 14 residues. CDR1 is SEHNR and CDR2 is FQNEAQ in the germline V gene (reference sequence). Profiling relied on immunoSEQ multiplex PCR, and the TCRdb table lists in-frame clones only, not all of them. The data show 70,000 to 75,000 clones, around 94% seen once. Sequences were obtained from PBMCs. The V call is TRBV7-9, the J call TRBJ1-2; 11 nucleotides align to TRBD1. The receptor comes from a woman younger than 35 in good health and CMV-seropositive. The CDR3 sequence is CASSFGQGASGYTF. The CDR3 DNA reads TGTGCCAGCAGCTTCGGACAGGGGGCCAGTGGCTACACCTTC.